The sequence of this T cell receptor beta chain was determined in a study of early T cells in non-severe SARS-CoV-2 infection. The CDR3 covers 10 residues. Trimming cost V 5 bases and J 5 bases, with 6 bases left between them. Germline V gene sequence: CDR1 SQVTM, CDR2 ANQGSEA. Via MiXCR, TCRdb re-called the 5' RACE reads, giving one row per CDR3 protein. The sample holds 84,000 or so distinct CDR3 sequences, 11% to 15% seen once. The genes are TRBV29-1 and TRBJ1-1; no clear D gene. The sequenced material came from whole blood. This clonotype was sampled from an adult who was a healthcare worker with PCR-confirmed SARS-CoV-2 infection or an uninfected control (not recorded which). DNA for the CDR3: TGCAGCGTTCTAGGGACTGAAGCTTTCTTT. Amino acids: CSVLGTEAFF.